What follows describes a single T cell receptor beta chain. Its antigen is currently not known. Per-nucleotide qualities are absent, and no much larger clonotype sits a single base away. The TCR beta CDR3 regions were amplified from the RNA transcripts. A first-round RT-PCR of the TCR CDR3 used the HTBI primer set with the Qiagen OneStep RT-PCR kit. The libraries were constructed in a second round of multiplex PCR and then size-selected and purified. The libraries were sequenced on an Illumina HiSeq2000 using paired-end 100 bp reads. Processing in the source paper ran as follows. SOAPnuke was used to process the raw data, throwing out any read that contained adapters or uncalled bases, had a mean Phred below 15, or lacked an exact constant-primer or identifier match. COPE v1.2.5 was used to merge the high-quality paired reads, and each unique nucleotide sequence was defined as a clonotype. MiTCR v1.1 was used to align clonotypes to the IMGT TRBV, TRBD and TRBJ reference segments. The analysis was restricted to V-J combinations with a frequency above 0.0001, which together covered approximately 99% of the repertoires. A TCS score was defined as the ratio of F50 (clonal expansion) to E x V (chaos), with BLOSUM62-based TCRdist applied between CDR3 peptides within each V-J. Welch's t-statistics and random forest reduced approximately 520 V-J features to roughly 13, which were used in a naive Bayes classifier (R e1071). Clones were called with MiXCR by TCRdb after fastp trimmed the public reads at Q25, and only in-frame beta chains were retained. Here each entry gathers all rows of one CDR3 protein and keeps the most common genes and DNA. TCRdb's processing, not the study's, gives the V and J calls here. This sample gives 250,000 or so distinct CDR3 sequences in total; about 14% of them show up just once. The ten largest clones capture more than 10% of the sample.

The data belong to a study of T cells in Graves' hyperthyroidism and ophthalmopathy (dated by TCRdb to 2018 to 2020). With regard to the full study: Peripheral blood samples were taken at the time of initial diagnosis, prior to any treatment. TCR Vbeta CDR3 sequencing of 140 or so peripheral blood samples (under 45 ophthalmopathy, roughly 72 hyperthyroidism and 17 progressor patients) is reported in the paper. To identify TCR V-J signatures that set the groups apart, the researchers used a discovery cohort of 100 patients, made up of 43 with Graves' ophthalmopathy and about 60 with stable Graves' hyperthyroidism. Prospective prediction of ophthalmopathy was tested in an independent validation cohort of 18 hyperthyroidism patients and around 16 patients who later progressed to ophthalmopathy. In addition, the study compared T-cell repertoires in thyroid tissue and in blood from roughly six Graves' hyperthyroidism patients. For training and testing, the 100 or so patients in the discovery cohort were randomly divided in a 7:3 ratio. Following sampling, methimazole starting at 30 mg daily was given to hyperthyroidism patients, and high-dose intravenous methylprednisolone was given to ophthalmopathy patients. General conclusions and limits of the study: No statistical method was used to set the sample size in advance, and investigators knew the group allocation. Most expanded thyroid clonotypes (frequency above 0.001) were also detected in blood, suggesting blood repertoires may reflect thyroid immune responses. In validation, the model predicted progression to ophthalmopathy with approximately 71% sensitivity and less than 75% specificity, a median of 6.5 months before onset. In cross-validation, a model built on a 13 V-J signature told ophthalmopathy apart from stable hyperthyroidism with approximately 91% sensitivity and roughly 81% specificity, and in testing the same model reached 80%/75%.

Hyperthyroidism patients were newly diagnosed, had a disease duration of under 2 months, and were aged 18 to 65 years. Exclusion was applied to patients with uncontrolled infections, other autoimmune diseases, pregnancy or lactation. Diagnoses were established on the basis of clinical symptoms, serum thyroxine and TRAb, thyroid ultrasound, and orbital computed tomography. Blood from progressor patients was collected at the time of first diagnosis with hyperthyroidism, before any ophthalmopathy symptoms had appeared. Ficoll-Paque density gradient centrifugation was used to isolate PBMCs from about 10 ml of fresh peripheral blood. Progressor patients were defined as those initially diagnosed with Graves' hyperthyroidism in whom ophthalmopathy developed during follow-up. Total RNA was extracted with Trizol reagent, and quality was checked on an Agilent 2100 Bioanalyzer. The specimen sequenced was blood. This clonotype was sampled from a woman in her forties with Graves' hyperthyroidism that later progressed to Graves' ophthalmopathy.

CDR3 protein: CASSEGGASSYEQYF. The DNA sequence is as follows: TGTGCCAGCAGTGAAGGAGGCGCCTCCTCCTACGAGCAGTACTTC. The sequence links TRBV2 to TRBJ2-7; too little of a D gene remains to name it. CDR1 is given as SNHLY and CDR2 as FYNNEI, both from the germline V gene. The germline ends are 10 bases apart after V is trimmed by 1 base and J by 0 bases. There are 15 amino acids in the CDR3, from cysteine to phenylalanine inclusive. Just CDR3 DNA is preserved here, 45 bases in frame from base 1.